What follows is one TCR beta chain and its context. From germline, CDR1 is SGHRS and CDR2 YFSETQ. V dropped 1 base and J dropped 1 base, with 8 bases sitting between them. The CDR3 contains 15 residues. Sequencing used immunoSEQ multiplex PCR; TCRdb keeps in-frame clones, though not all of them. The sample lists some 150,000 clones, around 85% seen once, with about 31% in the top ten. The data were taken from a study of blood T cell repertoires in COVID-19. Material: peripheral blood. This chain joins TRBV5-1 and TRBJ2-2; tentatively, D is TRBD2 (5 bases). This sequence was found in a woman between 55 and 75 years old with acute or convalescent COVID-19. CDR3 residues: CASSLWGENTGELFF. The CDR3 DNA sequence: TGCGCCAGCAGCTTGTGGGGAGAGAACACCGGGGAGCTGTTTTTT.